The 17 T cell receptor beta chains below were found in one sample sequenced in a study of blood T cell repertoires in COVID-19 (dated by TCRdb to 2018 to 2021). Libraries were constructed by the immunoSEQ multiplex PCR assay. TCRdb retrieved this table from immuneACCESS and kept in-frame rearrangements only. Not all clones are present; in checked studies, unresolved V genes account for under half, and no reason is known for the remainder. In this sample the table shows roughly 60,000 clones, 82% of which occur a single time. Around 5.9% of the sample lies in the top ten. Specimen: peripheral blood. Receptors originate from a human donor in a cohort sampled during active or convalescent COVID-19.

The chain joins TRBV7-2 to TRBJ1-2; D is undetermined. Trimming took 1 base from V and 1 from J, leaving 10 bases between them. Per germline, CDR1 SGHTA and CDR2 FQGNSA. The CDR3 extends over 15 amino acids. The DNA for the CDR3 is TGTGCCAGCAGCTTAGTACCCACAATTAACTATGGCTACACCTTC. Amino acid sequence: CASSLVPTINYGYTF.

For the CDR3, the DNA is TGTGCCAGCAGTCCCGGCCCCCGGCGGGAGCAGTTCTTC. This codes for CASSPGPRREQFF. J is TRBJ2-1 and V is TRBV6-5; D remains ambiguous. The germline V gene encodes CDR1 MNHEY and CDR2 SVGAGI. The CDR3 consists of 13 residues. The germline V and J ends were trimmed by 5 bases and 10 bases, with 15 bases remaining between them.

This clone occurred a few times. V is TRBV11-2 and J is TRBJ2-2; 11 bases map to TRBD1. CDR3 length equals 16 residues. CDR1 SGHAT and CDR2 FQNNGV come from the germline V gene. With V trimmed by 3 bases and J by 6 bases, 6 bases remained unmatched. CDR3 amino acids: CASSFRTGGGSGELFF. The DNA for the CDR3 is TGTGCCAGCAGCTTCAGGACAGGGGGCGGGTCCGGGGAGCTGTTTTTT.

The genes are TRBV5-1 and TRBJ2-5, with TRBD1 as a possible D gene (7 bases). CDR1 and CDR2 (germline): SGHRS, YFSETQ. V was trimmed by 4 bases and J by 0 bases, leaving 10 bases between them. This CDR3 is 14 amino acids long. The CDR3 here is CASSPRGDQETQYF. CDR3 bases: TGCGCCAGCAGCCCCAGGGGGGACCAAGAGACCCAGTACTTC.

The chain has TRBV30 and TRBJ2-4, with D maybe TRBD2 (5 bases). The V gene lost 7 bases and the J gene lost 0 bases, with 19 bases spanning the gap. The V gene's germline CDR1 is GTSNPN and CDR2 SVGIG (reference sequence). This CDR3 has 16 residues. CDR3 region: CASEVARPLAKNIQYF. In DNA, the CDR3 is TGTGCCTCGGAGGTCGCCAGGCCCCTAGCCAAAAACATTCAGTACTTC. The complete variable domain, with remaining parts taken from reference TRBV30 and TRBJ2-4, reads SQTIHQWPATLVQPVGSPLSLECTVEGTSNPNLYWYRQAAGRGLQLLFYSVGIGQISSEVPQNLSASRPQDRQFILSSKKLLLSDSGFYLCASEVARPLAKNIQYFGAGTRLSVL.

The chain recombines TRBV2 with TRBJ1-4, with 8 bases aligning to TRBD1. The J segment lost 6 bases and the V segment lost 8 bases, leaving 8 bases of the junction unmatched. Germline CDR1 is SNHLY and CDR2 is FYNNEI. The length of the CDR3 is 14 residues. The CDR3 coding sequence is TGTGCCAGCGGAGGGACAGGCTCCCATGAAAAACTGTTTTTT. Amino acid sequence: CASGGTGSHEKLFF.

The chain recombines TRBV2 with TRBJ2-5, with D perhaps TRBD2 (5 bases). The germline V gene has CDR1 SNHLY and CDR2 FYNNEI. Trimming removed 6 bases at V and 1 base at J, with 15 bases between. This CDR3 comprises 15 residues. Here the CDR3 DNA reads TGTGCCAGCAGATCTGCCGGGGTCGCCCAAGAGACCCAGTACTTC. The encoded protein is CASRSAGVAQETQYF.

V usage is TRBV7-8 and J usage is TRBJ2-3; D gene ambiguous. Trimming removed 5 bases from V and 0 bases from J, with 9 bases in between. There are 14 residues in the CDR3. Germline V gives CDR1 SGHVS, CDR2 FQNEAQ. CDR3 in amino acids: CASSPQMSTDTQYF. As DNA, the CDR3 is TGTGCCAGCAGCCCCCAAATGAGCACAGATACGCAGTATTTT.

This clone was detected once. The V call is TRBV25-1, the J call TRBJ1-6; no firm D call. The CDR3 loop spans 15 amino acids. Trimming pared 2 bases from V and 1 base from J, leaving 6 bases between. CDR1 is MGHDK and CDR2 is SYGVNS in the germline V gene. CDR3 protein: CASSETGSYNSPLHF. CDR3 DNA: TGTGCCAGCAGTGAAACCGGGTCCTATAATTCACCCCTCCACTTT.

This sequence joins TRBV27 and TRBJ2-3; 13 bases align to TRBD2. The CDR3 has 16 residues. Germline values: CDR1 MNHEY, CDR2 SMNVEV (reference sequence). V lost 2 bases and J lost 2; bases outside the gene matches: 1. CDR3: CASSLGTSGVTDTQYF. The CDR3 DNA sequence: TGTGCCAGCAGTTTAGGGACTAGCGGGGTCACAGATACGCAGTATTTT.

The gene calls are TRBV9 and TRBJ2-3; 7 nucleotides align to TRBD2. With 3 bases clipped from V and 0 bases from J, the junction kept 16 bases outside the gene matches. The CDR3 extends over 19 amino acids. Germline CDR1 reads SGDLS; CDR2 reads YYNGEE. The CDR3 DNA reads as TGTGCCAGCAGCGCGAGCGGCGGGGGTAGCCCTAGGAGCACAGATACGCAGTATTTT. Translation: CASSASGGGSPRSTDTQYF.

The chain recombines TRBV4-1 with TRBJ1-2; 7 positions agree with TRBD1. The germline V gene encodes CDR1 MGHRA and CDR2 YSYEKL. Losses at the gene ends were 3 bases for V and 4 bases for J; bases not matched to a gene: 5. The CDR3 totals 14 residues. The CDR3 is CASSHPQGSYGYTF. Written as DNA, the CDR3 is TGCGCCAGCAGCCACCCACAGGGGAGCTATGGCTACACCTTC.

The genes are TRBV6-5 and TRBJ2-7; D is unresolved. The V end was cut by 2 bases, the J end by 3 bases, with 5 bases between. The V gene's germline CDR1 is MNHEY and CDR2 SVGAGI. This CDR3 has 12 amino acids. CDR3 region: CASSYNSYEQYF. Here the CDR3 DNA reads TGTGCCAGCAGTTACAACAGCTACGAGCAGTACTTC.

V gene TRBV5-4 combines with J gene TRBJ2-5, with 8 nucleotides matching TRBD1. The CDR3 sequence is 14 residues long. Germline assignment: CDR1 SGHNT and CDR2 YYREEE (reference sequence). Trimming removed 4 bases from V and 6 bases from J; junction bases left unmatched: 8. This CDR3 is CASSPGQGRKTQYF. In DNA, the CDR3 is TGTGCCAGCAGCCCCGGACAGGGCAGGAAGACCCAGTACTTC. The full variable domain, with the rest looked up from reference TRBV5-4 and TRBJ2-5, is ETGVTQSPTHLIKTRGQQVTLRCSSQSGHNTVSWYQQALGQGPQFIFQYYREEENGRGNFPPRFSGLQFPNYSSELNVNALELDDSALYLCASSPGQGRKTQYFGPGTRLLVL.

The chain is built from TRBV7-2 and TRBJ2-6; 7 bases match TRBD1. V shed 5 bases, J shed 2 bases, and the junction held 9 bases outside the gene matches. This CDR3 spans 17 amino acids. Germline V gene lookup returns CDR1 SGHTA and CDR2 FQGNSA. CDR3 loop: CASSPGAQGAGANVLTF. The CDR3 nucleotides read TGTGCCAGCAGCCCCGGGGCGCAGGGGGCTGGGGCCAACGTCCTGACTTTC.

The genes are TRBV24-1 and TRBJ1-2; 8 nucleotides agree with TRBD1. Germline CDR1 reads KGHDR; CDR2 reads SFDVKD. This CDR3 contains 14 residues. Trimming took 3 bases from V and 4 from J; bases not matched to a gene: 3. This CDR3 reads CATSDRTGLYGYTF. In nucleotides, the CDR3 is TGTGCCACCAGTGATAGGACAGGGCTCTATGGCTACACCTTC.

This chain joins TRBV5-4 and TRBJ2-5; 9 bases agree with TRBD1. The germline CDR1 and CDR2 sequences are SGHNT and YYREEE (reference sequence). Germline trimming cut 2 bases from V and 5 bases from J; bases unmatched to any gene: 7. The CDR3 loop spans 15 amino acids. CDR3 in DNA: TGTGCCAGCAGCTTTAGGACAGGGGAGGGGGAGACCCAGTACTTC. Translating gives CASSFRTGEGETQYF.